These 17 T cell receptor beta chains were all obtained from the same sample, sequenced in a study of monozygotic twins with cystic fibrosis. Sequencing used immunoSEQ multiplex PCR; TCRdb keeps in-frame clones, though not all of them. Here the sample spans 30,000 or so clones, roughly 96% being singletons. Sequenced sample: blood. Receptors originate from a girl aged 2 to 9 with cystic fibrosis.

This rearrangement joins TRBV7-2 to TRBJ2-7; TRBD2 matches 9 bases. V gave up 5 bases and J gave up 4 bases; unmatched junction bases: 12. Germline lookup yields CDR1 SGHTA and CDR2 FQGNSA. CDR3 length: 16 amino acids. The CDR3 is CASSRGGGRAVYEQYF. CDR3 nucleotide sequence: TGTGCCAGCAGCCGGGGCGGCGGGAGGGCCGTTTACGAGCAGTACTTC. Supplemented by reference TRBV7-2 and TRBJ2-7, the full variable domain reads GAGVSQSPSNKVTEKGKDVELRCDPISGHTALYWYRQSLGQGLEFLIYFQGNSAPDKSGLPSDRFSAERTGGSVSTLTIQRTQQEDSAVYLCASSRGGGRAVYEQYFGPGTRLTVT.

The CDR3, as DNA: TGTGCCAGCAGAGAAACGGGAATCTCCTACAATGAGCAGTTCTTC. The encoded protein is CASRETGISYNEQFF. The chain is built from TRBV27 and TRBJ2-1, with a weak D call TRBD2 (5 bases). Germline V gene lookup returns CDR1 MNHEY and CDR2 SMNVEV (reference sequence). V dropped 6 bases and J dropped 0 bases, with 12 bases sitting between them. The CDR3 is 15 residues long.

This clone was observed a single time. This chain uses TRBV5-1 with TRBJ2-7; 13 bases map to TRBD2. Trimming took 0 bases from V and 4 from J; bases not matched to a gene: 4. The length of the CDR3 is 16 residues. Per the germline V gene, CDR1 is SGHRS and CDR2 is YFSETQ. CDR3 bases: TGCGCCAGCAGCTTGGGACTAGCGGGAGGAGCATACGAGCAGTACTTC. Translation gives CASSLGLAGGAYEQYF.

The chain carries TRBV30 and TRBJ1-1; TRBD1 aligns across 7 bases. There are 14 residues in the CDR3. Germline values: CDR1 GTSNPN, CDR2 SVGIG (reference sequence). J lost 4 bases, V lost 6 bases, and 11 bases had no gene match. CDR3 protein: CACRPDRVSTEAFF. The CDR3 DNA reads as TGTGCCTGCCGCCCTGACAGGGTAAGCACTGAAGCTTTCTTT.

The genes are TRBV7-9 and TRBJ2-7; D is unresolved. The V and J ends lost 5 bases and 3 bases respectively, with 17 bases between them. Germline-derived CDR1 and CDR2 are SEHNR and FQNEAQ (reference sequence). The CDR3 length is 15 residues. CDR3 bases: TGTGCCAGCAGCACAACCCAGGCGAAGAACTACGAGCAGTACTTC. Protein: CASSTTQAKNYEQYF.

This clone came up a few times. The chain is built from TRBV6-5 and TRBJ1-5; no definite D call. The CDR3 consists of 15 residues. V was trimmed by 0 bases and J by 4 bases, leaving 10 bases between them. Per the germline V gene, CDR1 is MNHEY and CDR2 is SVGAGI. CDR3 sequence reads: CASSYSRLGNQPQHF. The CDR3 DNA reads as TGTGCCAGCAGTTACTCGAGATTGGGGAATCAGCCCCAGCATTTT.

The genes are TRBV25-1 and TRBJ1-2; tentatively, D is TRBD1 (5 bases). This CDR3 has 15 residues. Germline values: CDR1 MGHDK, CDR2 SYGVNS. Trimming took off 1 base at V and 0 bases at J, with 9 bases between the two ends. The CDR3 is CASSESLGANYGYTF. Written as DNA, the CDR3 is TGTGCCAGCAGTGAATCCCTGGGGGCTAACTATGGCTACACCTTC.

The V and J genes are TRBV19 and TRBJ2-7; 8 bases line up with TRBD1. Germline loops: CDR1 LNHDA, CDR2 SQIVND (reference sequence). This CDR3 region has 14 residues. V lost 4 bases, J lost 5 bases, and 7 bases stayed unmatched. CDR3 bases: TGTGCCAGTAGTACAACCGGACAGGGCCACGAGCAGTACTTC. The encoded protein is CASSTTGQGHEQYF.

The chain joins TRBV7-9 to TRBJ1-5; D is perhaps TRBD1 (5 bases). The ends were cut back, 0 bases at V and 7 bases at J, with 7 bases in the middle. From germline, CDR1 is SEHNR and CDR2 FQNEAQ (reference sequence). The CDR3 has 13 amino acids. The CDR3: CASSLAGEQPQHF. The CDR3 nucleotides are TGTGCCAGCAGCTTAGCGGGGGAGCAGCCCCAGCATTTT. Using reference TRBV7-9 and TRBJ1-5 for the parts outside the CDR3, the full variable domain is DTGVSQNPRHKITKRGQNVTFRCDPISEHNRLYWYRQTLGQGPEFLTYFQNEAQLEKSRLLSDRFSAERPKGSFSTLEIQRTEQGDSAMYLCASSLAGEQPQHFGDGTRLSIL.

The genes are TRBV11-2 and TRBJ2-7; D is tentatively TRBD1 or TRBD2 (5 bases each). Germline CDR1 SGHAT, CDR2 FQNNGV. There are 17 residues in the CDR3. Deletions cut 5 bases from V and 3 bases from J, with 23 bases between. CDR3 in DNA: TGTGCCAGCAGCCCCAGCTCATCCGGGACGCGGCGCTACGAGCAGTACTTC. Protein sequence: CASSPSSSGTRRYEQYF.

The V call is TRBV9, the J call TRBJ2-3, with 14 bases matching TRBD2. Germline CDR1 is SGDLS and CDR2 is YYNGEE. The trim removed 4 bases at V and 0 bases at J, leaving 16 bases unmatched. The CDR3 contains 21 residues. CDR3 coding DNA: TGTGCCAGCAGCCCCACTTCCGGGACTAGCGGGAGACCTTGGAGCACAGATACGCAGTATTTT. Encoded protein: CASSPTSGTSGRPWSTDTQYF.

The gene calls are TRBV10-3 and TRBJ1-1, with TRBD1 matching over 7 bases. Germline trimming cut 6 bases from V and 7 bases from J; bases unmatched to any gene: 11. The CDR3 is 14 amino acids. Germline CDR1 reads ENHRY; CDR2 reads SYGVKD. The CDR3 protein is CAISPQGWGNEAFF. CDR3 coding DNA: TGTGCCATCAGCCCACAGGGGTGGGGGAATGAAGCTTTCTTT.

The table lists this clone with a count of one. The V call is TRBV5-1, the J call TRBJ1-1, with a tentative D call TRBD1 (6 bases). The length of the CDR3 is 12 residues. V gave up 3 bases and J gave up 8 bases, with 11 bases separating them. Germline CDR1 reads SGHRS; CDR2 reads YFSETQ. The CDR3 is CASSSGTSEAFF. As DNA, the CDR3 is TGCGCCAGCAGCTCCGGGACATCGGAAGCTTTCTTT.

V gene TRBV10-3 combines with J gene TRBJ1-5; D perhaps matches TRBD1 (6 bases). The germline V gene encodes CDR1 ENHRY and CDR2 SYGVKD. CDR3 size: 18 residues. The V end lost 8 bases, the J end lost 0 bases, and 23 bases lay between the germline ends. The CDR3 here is CAIAEGQGRLRSNQPQHF. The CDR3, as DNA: TGTGCCATCGCCGAGGGGCAGGGGCGCCTTCGTAGCAATCAGCCCCAGCATTTT.

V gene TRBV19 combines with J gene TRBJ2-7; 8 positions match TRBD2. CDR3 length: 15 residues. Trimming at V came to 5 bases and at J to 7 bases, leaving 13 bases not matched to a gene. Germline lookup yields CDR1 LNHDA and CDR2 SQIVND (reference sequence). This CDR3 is CASSRGLAGAGEQYF. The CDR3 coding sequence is TGTGCCAGTAGTCGGGGCCTAGCGGGTGCCGGGGAGCAGTACTTC.

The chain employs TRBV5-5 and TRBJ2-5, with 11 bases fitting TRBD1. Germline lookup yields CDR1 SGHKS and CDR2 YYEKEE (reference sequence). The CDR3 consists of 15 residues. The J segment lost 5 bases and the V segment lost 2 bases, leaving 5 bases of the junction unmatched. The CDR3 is CASSLWTGGSETQYF. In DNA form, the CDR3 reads TGTGCCAGCAGCTTATGGACAGGGGGCTCGGAGACCCAGTACTTC. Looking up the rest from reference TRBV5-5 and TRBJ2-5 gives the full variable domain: DAGVTQSPTHLIKTRGQQVTLRCSPISGHKSVSWYQQVLGQGPQFIFQYYEKEERGRGNFPDRFSARQFPNYSSELNVNALLLGDSALYLCASSLWTGGSETQYFGPGTRLLVL.

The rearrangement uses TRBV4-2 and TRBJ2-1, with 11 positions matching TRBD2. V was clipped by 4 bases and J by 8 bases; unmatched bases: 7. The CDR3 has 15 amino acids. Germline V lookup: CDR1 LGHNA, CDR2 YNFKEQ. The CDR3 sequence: CASSRVISGRDEQFF. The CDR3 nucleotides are TGTGCCAGCAGCCGAGTGATTAGCGGGAGGGATGAGCAGTTCTTC.